A selection of T cell receptor beta chains follows, all from one sample in a study of cytomegalovirus exposure and HLA in healthy donors. Libraries were prepared by immunoSEQ multiplex PCR; TCRdb keeps only in-frame clonotypes and omits some of them. The sample has 100,000 or so clones; roughly three fifths are singletons. Sequenced input: PBMCs. These receptors all come from a man aged 25 to 40 in good health and CMV-seropositive. Each CDR3 is given with its conserved first and last residue. D genes are given only for firm matches. Clone size is not always given. Where it is, it says once, few, many or a class for expanded clones.

v_gene	abundance	d_gene	j_gene	CDR3nt	CDR3aa
TRBV9	few	TRBD1	TRBJ1-3	TGTGCCAGCAGCGTGGGGACAGGGGGAAACACCATATATTTT	CASSVGTGGNTIYF
TRBV13	.	.	TRBJ2-5	TGTGCCAGCAGCCCGTCCCCTCTCGAGACCCAGTACTTC	CASSPSPLETQYF
TRBV5-6	.	.	TRBJ1-2	TGTGCCAGCAGCTTGAACGGCTATGGCTACACCTTC	CASSLNGYGYTF
TRBV11-2	.	.	TRBJ2-2	TGTGCCAGCAGCGCAGGACTAAGGGACGGGGAGCTGTTTTTT	CASSAGLRDGELFF
TRBV5-1	.	TRBD1	TRBJ1-2	TGCGCCAGCAGCACGGACAGGGGGAACTATGGCTACACCTTC	CASSTDRGNYGYTF
TRBV10-1	few	.	TRBJ2-7	TGCGCCAGCAGTGAGTCTCTGGGCTCCTACGAGCAGTACTTC	CASSESLGSYEQYF
TRBV10-3	.	.	TRBJ1-2	TGTGCCATGGGGGGAGGAGAAGTCTATGGCTACACCTTC	CAMGGGEVYGYTF
TRBV12-5	.	TRBD1	TRBJ1-1	TGTGCTAGTGGTTTGGCCCAGGGGGCGGAAGCTTTCTTT	CASGLAQGAEAFF
TRBV27	.	.	TRBJ2-7	TGTGCCAGCAAAAGTACAGTTCAGAACGAGCAGTACTTC	CASKSTVQNEQYF
TRBV5-1	.	.	TRBJ2-3	TGCGCCAGCAACCCCATCGCAGGCACAGATACGCAGTATTTT	CASNPIAGTDTQYF
TRBV18	.	.	TRBJ1-1	TGTGCCAGCTCACAACAGGGCCTTGAAGCTTTCTTT	CASSQQGLEAFF
TRBV30	.	TRBD2	TRBJ2-3	TGTGCCTGGAGTTCCAGCGGGGGGCTGGTGCAGTATTTT	CAWSSSGGLVQYF
TRBV27	few	.	TRBJ1-6	TGTGCCAGCAGTTCCCTGTCTAATTCACCCCTCCACTTT	CASSSLSNSPLHF
TRBV7-8	.	.	TRBJ2-5	TGTGCCAGCAGGTATCCGTTTCAAGAGACCCAGTACTTC	CASRYPFQETQYF
TRBV4-1	.	.	TRBJ2-3	TGCGCCAGCAGCCGTAGTACCCAGGGGTCCTGGGCAGATACGCAGTATTTT	CASSRSTQGSWADTQYF
TRBV5-1	.	TRBD1	TRBJ2-7	TGCGCCAGCAGCCGGACAGGGTATGCGTACGAGCAGTACTTC	CASSRTGYAYEQYF
TRBV11-3	many	.	TRBJ2-7	TGTGCCAGCAGCCCCTACGAGACAGGTTATGTCGAGCAGTACTTC	CASSPYETGYVEQYF
TRBV19	.	.	TRBJ1-1	TGTGCCAGTAGCAAACAACAGGCCATCAACACTGAAGCTTTCTTT	CASSKQQAINTEAFF
TRBV9	.	.	TRBJ2-1	TGTGCCAGCAGCGATGTAGCGGAGTACAATGAGCAGTTCTTC	CASSDVAEYNEQFF
TRBV5-4	.	.	TRBJ1-1	TGTGCCAGCAGCCCCGGGGGGCGGAACACTGAAGCTTTCTTT	CASSPGGRNTEAFF
TRBV30	.	TRBD1	TRBJ1-1	TGTGCCTGGAGCCCCCGACAGGGTAGAGCTGAAGCTTTCTTT	CAWSPRQGRAEAFF
TRBV7-6	.	TRBD1	TRBJ2-7	TGTGCCAGCAGCTTCGGACAGGGTTTTTACGAGCAGTACTTC	CASSFGQGFYEQYF
TRBV7-6	.	TRBD1	TRBJ1-1	TGTGCCAGCAGCATCGACAGGGGACCTGAAGCTTTCTTT	CASSIDRGPEAFF
TRBV4-1	.	.	TRBJ2-3	TGCGCCAGCAGCCAAGAATGGGAGAGAACGCAGTATTTT	CASSQEWERTQYF
TRBV5-4	few	.	TRBJ1-2	TGTGCCACAGACAACCGGGACACCCACAACTATGGCTACACCTTC	CATDNRDTHNYGYTF
TRBV30	.	TRBD1	TRBJ2-7	TGTGCCTGGAGCCCGGGGACAGGGACCGAGCAGTACTTC	CAWSPGTGTEQYF
TRBV2	.	.	TRBJ1-2	TGTGCCAGCAGTGAACAACAGAACTATGGCTACACCTTC	CASSEQQNYGYTF
TRBV11-2	.	.	TRBJ2-2	TGTGCCAGCAGCCTTGTGGGGGAGCTGTTTTTT	CASSLVGELFF
TRBV7-6	few	TRBD2	TRBJ2-3	TGTGCCAGCAGCTTCCCTCGTAGCGGGGTTAGCACAGATACGCAGTATTTT	CASSFPRSGVSTDTQYF